These 25 T cell receptor beta chains were all obtained from the same sample, sequenced in a study of regulatory T cells in long-lasting Graves disease. This sample's time point: newly diagnosed GD, antithyroid drugs for less than 3 months. The TCR library was prepared using RNA isolated from PBMCs. Construction of the TCR beta libraries employed iRepertoire HTBI primers in conjunction with Arm-PCR of CDR3 regions. TCRdb reprocessed the multiplex PCR reads with MiXCR, giving one entry per CDR3 protein. The sample lists around 460,000 distinct CDR3 sequences; 13% to 15% were seen once. The data also belong to a second study, concerning T cells in Graves' hyperthyroidism and ophthalmopathy.

Sequencing was performed on peripheral blood mononuclear cells (PBMCs), taken at new diagnosis, from a patient treated with antithyroid drugs. These receptor sequences come from a woman in her forties or fifties with Graves disease.

This clonotype has more than one count but fewer than ten. The chain uses TRBV19 and TRBJ2-1, with D uncertain. The V gene's germline CDR1 is LNHDA and CDR2 SQIVND (reference sequence). The CDR3 totals 21 residues. V dropped 1 base and J dropped 0 bases, with 25 bases sitting between them. The CDR3 is CASSIVYARGRTRSSYNEQFF. CDR3 DNA: TGTGCCAGTAGTATAGTATACGCTAGAGGACGGACCCGGAGCTCCTACAATGAGCAGTTCTTC.

The gene calls are TRBV2 and TRBJ2-7; D is unresolved. This CDR3 region has 14 residues. CDR1 and CDR2 (germline): SNHLY, FYNNEI. V was shortened by 5 bases and J by 7 bases, with 18 bases between the two germline ends. CDR3 protein: CASSYSSVRREQYF. In DNA form, the CDR3 reads TGTGCCAGCAGTTACTCCTCAGTCCGTCGGGAGCAGTACTTC. The variable domain in full, with the rest retrieved from reference TRBV2 and TRBJ2-7, is EPEVTQTPSHQVTQMGQEVILRCVPISNHLYFYWYRQILGQKVEFLVSFYNNEISEKSEIFDDQFSVERPDGSNFTLKIRSTKLEDSAMYFCASSYSSVRREQYFGPGTRLTVT.

This clonotype appeared a few times. CDR3 protein: CASRGQTTGELFF. CDR3 DNA: TGCGCCAGCAGAGGACAGACCACCGGGGAGCTGTTTTTT. The chain is built from TRBV5-1 and TRBJ2-2; D might be TRBD1 (6 bases). This CDR3 has 13 residues. Per the germline V gene, CDR1 is SGHRS and CDR2 is YFSETQ. Trimming pared 5 bases from V and 4 bases from J, leaving 9 bases between.

This clonotype came up many times. The chain links TRBV5-1 to TRBJ1-5; D call uncertain. Trimming took off 2 bases at V and 0 bases at J, with 6 bases between the two ends. CDR1 and CDR2 from the germline V gene are SGHRS and YFSETQ. The CDR3 totals 14 residues. The CDR3 DNA reads TGCGCCAGCAGCTTAATGGGTAGCAATCAGCCCCAGCATTTT. Translating gives CASSLMGSNQPQHF.

This clonotype was recorded at least ten times. The rearrangement links TRBV20-1 to TRBJ2-3; no firm D call. There are 13 residues in the CDR3. The germline gives CDR1 DFQATT, CDR2 SNEGSKA (reference sequence). The V and J ends lost 3 bases and 5 bases respectively, with 12 bases between them. This chain's CDR3 is CSARGLFRDTQYF. The CDR3 region has the DNA TGCAGTGCTAGGGGCCTCTTCCGAGATACGCAGTATTTT.

The chain is built from TRBV7-9 and TRBJ2-3, with no clear D. Germline values: CDR1 SEHNR, CDR2 FQNEAQ (reference sequence). This CDR3 contains 12 residues. Trimming removed 1 base at V and 6 bases at J, with 5 bases between. The DNA for the CDR3 is TGTGCCAGCAGCTTAGTTGAGGATACGCAGTATTTT. As protein: CASSLVEDTQYF.

Only a few counts were recorded for this clonotype. The V gene is TRBV7-9, the J gene TRBJ1-1; 7 nucleotides line up with TRBD1. With 1 base clipped from V and 3 bases from J, the junction kept 5 bases outside the gene matches. This CDR3 is 15 amino acids long. Germline V lookup: CDR1 SEHNR, CDR2 FQNEAQ (reference sequence). CDR3 DNA sequence: TGTGCCAGCAGCTTAGGGTCAGGGGGGTACACTGAAGCTTTCTTT. It specifies CASSLGSGGYTEAFF.

A word on this clonotype: This may arise from a read error, as a much more abundant clone is one base away. The chain combines TRBV6-2 or TRBV6-3 with TRBJ2-7; D gene unclear. V lost 5 bases to trimming and J lost 5 bases, with 13 bases between them. Per germline, CDR1 MNHEY and CDR2 SVGEGT. This CDR3 contains 13 residues. DNA of the CDR3: TGTGCCAGCAGTGTAGCCATCTGGGACGAGCAGTACTTC. Translating it yields CASSVAIWDEQYF.

This clonotype was seen at least ten times. The V call is TRBV20-1, the J call TRBJ2-2; D might be TRBD1 (5 bases). In germline, CDR1 is DFQATT, CDR2 SNEGSKA (reference sequence). This CDR3 has 13 amino acids. V dropped 3 bases and J dropped 4 bases, with 9 bases sitting between them. Here the CDR3 DNA reads TGCAGTGCTAGTTTCCAGGGCACCGGGGAGCTGTTTTTT. It is translated as CSASFQGTGELFF.

The J gene is TRBJ2-2, the V gene TRBV5-1; D unclear. The CDR3 consists of 17 residues. Germline assignment: CDR1 SGHRS and CDR2 YFSETQ. Trimming pared 1 base from V and 2 bases from J, leaving 15 bases between. The CDR3 sequence: CASSLFGGMANTGELFF. CDR3 coding DNA: TGCGCCAGCAGCTTGTTTGGCGGAATGGCAAACACCGGGGAGCTGTTTTTT.

This clonotype is a singleton in its sample. V is TRBV7-8 and J is TRBJ2-7; D gene unclear. There are 15 residues in the CDR3. CDR1 SGHVS and CDR2 FQNEAQ come from the germline V gene. Trimming cost V 6 bases and J 5 bases, with 20 bases left between them. The CDR3 DNA sequence: TGTGCCAGCAGAATGCGTTCTTCTGTTTACGACGAGCAGTACTTC. It yields the protein CASRMRSSVYDEQYF.

This clonotype was observed at least ten times. This sequence joins TRBV28 and TRBJ2-7; tentative D call: TRBD2 (6 bases). V was clipped by 3 bases and J by 2 bases, with 26 bases between them. Germline CDR1 and CDR2: MDHEN and SYDVKM. The length of the CDR3 is 19 residues. The CDR3 DNA reads as TGTGCCAGCAGTTTTCAGTTTTCGTTTGGGGGGAGCGAGACCTACGAGCAGTACTTC. Amino acids: CASSFQFSFGGSETYEQYF.

This clonotype was picked up a small number of times. The V gene is TRBV11-2, the J gene TRBJ1-1, with a tentative D call TRBD1 (6 bases). This CDR3 has 15 amino acids. Deletions cut 4 bases from V and 1 base from J, with 13 bases between. CDR1 is SGHAT and CDR2 is FQNNGV in the germline V gene. In DNA form, the CDR3 reads TGTGCCAGCAGCTCCTTAAGAGGGGGGAACACTGAAGCTTTCTTT. Its translation is CASSSLRGGNTEAFF.

The sample holds many counts of this clonotype. This chain links TRBV6-1 with TRBJ2-3; 7 bases fit TRBD2. The germline gives CDR1 MNHNS, CDR2 SASEGT. The V and J ends lost 1 base and 0 bases, in that order; junction bases with no gene match: 10. The CDR3 sequence is 18 residues long. The CDR3 sequence: CASSEGRLRGRSTDTQYF. Here the CDR3 DNA reads TGTGCCAGCAGTGAAGGACGACTGCGGGGGAGGAGCACAGATACGCAGTATTTT.

This clonotype was observed at least ten times. The CDR3 here is CASSQGLAGDEQFF. DNA of the CDR3: TGTGCCAGCAGCCAAGGTTTGGCGGGGGATGAGCAGTTCTTC. The V call is TRBV3-1, the J call TRBJ2-1; 7 positions agree with TRBD2. The V and J ends lost 1 base and 8 bases, in that order; junction bases with no gene match: 5. Germline V gene data show CDR1 as LGHDT and CDR2 as YNNKEL (reference sequence). The CDR3 spans 14 residues.

This clonotype was counted a few times. The chain combines TRBV29-1 with TRBJ1-1, with no clear D. CDR1 and CDR2 from the germline V gene are SQVTM and ANQGSEA. V was pared by 6 bases and J by 1 base, with 15 bases between. This CDR3 contains 14 residues. For the CDR3, the DNA is TGCAGCGTCGATAACCCGCCAGCGAACACTGAAGCTTTCTTT. This translates into CSVDNPPANTEAFF.

In its sample, this clonotype was seen many times. This chain joins TRBV28 and TRBJ1-2; D gene ambiguous. This CDR3 comprises 12 residues. Germline lookup yields CDR1 MDHEN and CDR2 SYDVKM. Trimming shortened V by 5 bases and J by 7 bases, and 11 bases separated the two germline ends. The CDR3 protein is CASSPDISGYTF. CDR3 nucleotides: TGTGCCAGCAGTCCCGACATCTCTGGCTACACCTTC.

The chain carries TRBV5-1 and TRBJ1-1; D unclear. The germline CDR1 and CDR2 sequences are SGHRS and YFSETQ. This CDR3 is 13 amino acids long. The ends were cut back, 0 bases at V and 6 bases at J, with 9 bases in the middle. CDR3 DNA: TGCGCCAGCAGCTTGGAAGTGGGCCCTGAAGCTTTCTTT. Its translation: CASSLEVGPEAFF.

This clonotype has a count of ten or more. One end of the junction fails to match germline, which may point to a read error. CDR3 coding DNA: TGTGCCAGCAGCTCAGACAGGGACACTGAAGCTTTCTTT. Amino acids: CASSSDRDTEAFF. This chain joins TRBV5-1 and TRBJ1-1; 7 bases agree with TRBD1. The CDR3 is 13 amino acids. The V gene's germline CDR1 is SGHRS and CDR2 YFSETQ.

The chain employs TRBV27 and TRBJ1-6; 9 nucleotides match TRBD1. Germline lookup yields CDR1 MNHEY and CDR2 SMNVEV (reference sequence). This CDR3 comprises 14 residues. After removal of 6 bases from V and 6 bases from J, the junction contained 3 bases not matched to a gene. The CDR3 bases are TGTGCCAGCAGCACAGGGGGCGGTAATTCACCCCTCCACTTT. Translation: CASSTGGGNSPLHF.

A note on this clonotype: A much larger clone differs from this one at a single base, so this may be a read error. The chain is built from TRBV9 and TRBJ2-1; 8 bases map to TRBD1. Germline V gives CDR1 SGDLS, CDR2 YYNGEE. J was trimmed by 1 base and V by 3 bases; bases with no gene match: 6. This CDR3 spans 16 amino acids. DNA for the CDR3: TGTGCCAGCAGCGCACCGGACAGGGCGTCCTACAATGAGCAGTTCTTC. Protein sequence: CASSAPDRASYNEQFF.

This clonotype was observed many times. The J gene is TRBJ1-1, the V gene TRBV30; no clear D gene. CDR1 GTSNPN and CDR2 SVGIG come from the germline V gene (reference sequence). The CDR3 has 12 amino acids. With 1 base removed from V and 7 bases from J, the gap between germline ends came to 10 bases. CDR3 in amino acids: CAWSAFRNEAFF. DNA of the CDR3: TGTGCCTGGAGTGCCTTTCGGAATGAAGCTTTCTTT.

A note on this clonotype: A much larger clone sits a single nucleotide away, making a read error possible. V usage is TRBV7-6 and J usage is TRBJ2-7; TRBD2 matches at 9 bases. This CDR3 comprises 15 residues. Losses at the gene ends were 1 base for V and 3 bases for J; bases not matched to a gene: 4. Germline CDR1 is SGHVS and CDR2 is FNYEAQ. The CDR3 protein is CASSLGPSGNYEQYF. For the CDR3, the DNA is TGTGCCAGCAGCTTAGGGCCTAGCGGGAACTACGAGCAGTACTTC.

This clonotype was seen at least ten times. V is TRBV28 and J is TRBJ1-5, with D possibly TRBD1 on 5 matching bases. The germline V gene has CDR1 MDHEN and CDR2 SYDVKM. The CDR3 is made up of 14 amino acids. V dropped 9 bases and J dropped 0 bases, with 12 bases sitting between them. CDR3 bases: TGTGCCAGTCACAGGCGGGATAGCAATCAGCCCCAGCATTTT. It is translated as CASHRRDSNQPQHF.

Concerning this clonotype itself: A read error may explain this, as a much larger clone is one base away. This rearrangement joins TRBV7-9 to TRBJ2-5; 7 nucleotides agree with TRBD1. After removal of 3 bases from V and 5 bases from J, the junction contained 18 bases not matched to a gene. CDR1 is SEHNR and CDR2 is FQNEAQ in the germline V gene (reference sequence). The CDR3 totals 18 residues. The CDR3 nucleotides are TGTGCCAGCAGCTTCCGCAACAGGGGAGCGTGGCATATTGAGACCCAGTACTTC. Its translation is CASSFRNRGAWHIETQYF.